These 11 T cell receptor beta chains came from one sample sequenced in a study of shared clonotypes between healthy human individuals. Using immunoSEQ multiplex PCR, the repertoire was profiled, and TCRdb retains in-frame clones only, with some absent. The repertoire consists of 450,000 to 550,000 clones, with approximately 85% occurring once and the leading ten covering roughly 13%. Input material: PBMCs. Every receptor here comes from a woman between 35 and 50 years old in good health. Some clones in this sample may be carry-over from other donors' samples.

The CDR3 DNA reads as TGTGCCAGCAGTCCTATCACTAGCGGGGATTACAATGAGCAGTTCTTC. Translation: CASSPITSGDYNEQFF. The chain has TRBV6-4 and TRBJ2-1; 10 bases are a match to TRBD2. The V gene's germline CDR1 is MRHNA and CDR2 SNTAGT. The V segment lost 5 bases and the J segment 4 bases; nucleotides outside the gene matches: 8. The CDR3 totals 16 residues.

This chain links TRBV5-4 with TRBJ1-5, with no clear D. Trimming shortened V by 5 bases and J by 4 bases, and 10 bases separated the two germline ends. The CDR3 length is 13 residues. Germline lookup yields CDR1 SGHNT and CDR2 YYREEE (reference sequence). CDR3 DNA sequence: TGTGCCAGCAGGGCGGACCCAAATCAGCCCCAGCATTTT. This encodes CASRADPNQPQHF.

The genes are TRBV6-1 and TRBJ1-2; D gene unclear. Per germline, CDR1 MNHNS and CDR2 SASEGT. Trimming took off 2 bases at V and 0 bases at J, with 7 bases between the two ends. The CDR3 has 14 amino acids. The CDR3 coding sequence is TGTGCCAGCAGTGAATTTGGTGCTAACTATGGCTACACCTTC. It specifies CASSEFGANYGYTF.

V usage is TRBV7-6 and J usage is TRBJ2-7; D not resolved. From germline, CDR1 is SGHVS and CDR2 FNYEAQ. Between the trimmed V and J ends, which lost 5 bases and 2 bases, there was a span of 13 bases. This CDR3 has 14 amino acids. CDR3 coding DNA: TGTGCCAGCAGCCAAACTGGACCCCCCTACGAGCAGTACTTC. Translating gives CASSQTGPPYEQYF.

This chain connects TRBV5-1 to TRBJ2-3; TRBD2 matches 13 bases. CDR1 and CDR2 (germline): SGHRS, YFSETQ. The V segment lost 4 bases and the J segment 5 bases; nucleotides outside the gene matches: 7. The CDR3 covers 16 residues. CDR3 bases: TGCGCCAGCAGCCTGGAGGGGACTAGCGGGAAAGATACGCAGTATTTT. Translation gives CASSLEGTSGKDTQYF.

The chain couples TRBV6-6 to TRBJ2-7; the match to TRBD1 covers 9 bases. CDR3 length: 16 residues. Germline trimming cut 0 bases from V and 2 bases from J; bases unmatched to any gene: 5. Germline CDR1 and CDR2: MNHNY and SVGAGI (reference sequence). The CDR3 coding sequence is TGTGCCAGCAGTTACTCGAGGGGACAGGGCGCCTACGAGCAGTACTTC. The encoded protein is CASSYSRGQGAYEQYF.

The gene calls are TRBV7-3 and TRBJ2-5; 7 bases agree with TRBD1. Trimming at V came to 4 bases and at J to 4 bases, leaving 3 bases not matched to a gene. Germline assignment: CDR1 SGHTA and CDR2 FQGTGA. The CDR3 is 13 residues long. CDR3 in amino acids: CASSSHRGETQYF. CDR3 in DNA: TGTGCCAGCAGCTCCCACAGGGGAGAGACCCAGTACTTC. The whole variable domain, filled in from reference TRBV7-3 and TRBJ2-5, reads GAGVSQTPSNKVTEKGKYVELRCDPISGHTALYWYRQSLGQGPEFLIYFQGTGAADDSGLPNDRFFAVRPEGSVSTLKIQRTERGDSAVYLCASSSHRGETQYFGPGTRLLVL.

The chain carries TRBV19 and TRBJ2-5, with a tentative D call TRBD1 (6 bases). Near its end, the DNA agrees better with TRBJ2-7, so the J call may be wrong. The CDR3 covers 13 residues. The germline gives CDR1 LNHDA, CDR2 SQIVND (reference sequence). As DNA, the CDR3 is TGTGCCAGTAGTACAGGGGTTGGTTACGAGCAGTACTTC. This codes for CASSTGVGYEQYF.

The rearrangement links TRBV6-1 to TRBJ2-2; D gene unclear. The V end lost 4 bases, the J end lost 3 bases, and 3 bases lay between the germline ends. This CDR3 has 12 amino acids. From germline, CDR1 is MNHNS and CDR2 SASEGT. The CDR3 DNA sequence: TGTGCCAGCAGTGGCGACACCGGGGAGCTGTTTTTT. This sequence encodes CASSGDTGELFF.

This chain links TRBV27 with TRBJ2-3; the D gene is possibly TRBD2 (7 bases). The CDR3 extends over 16 amino acids. Trimming shortened V by 6 bases and J by 4 bases, and 20 bases separated the two germline ends. Germline V gives CDR1 MNHEY, CDR2 SMNVEV (reference sequence). The CDR3 spells CASSRPRGGSADTQYF. CDR3 in DNA: TGTGCCAGCAGCCGTCCGAGGGGGGGCAGTGCAGATACGCAGTATTTT.

This chain connects TRBV7-3 to TRBJ2-2; D is perhaps TRBD1 (5 bases). Germline V gives CDR1 SGHTA, CDR2 FQGTGA. Trimming cost V 2 bases and J 7 bases, with 14 bases left between them. This CDR3 has 15 amino acids. The CDR3 DNA reads TGTGCCAGCAGCTTAGCGTCAGGGCAGAGCGGGGAGCTGTTTTTT. Protein product: CASSLASGQSGELFF.